Reported below is one T cell receptor (beta chain). Investigators spread the genomic DNA of each subset evenly over several immunoSEQ plates. Profiling relied on immunoSEQ multiplex PCR, and the TCRdb table lists in-frame clones only, not all of them. The table has about 2 million clones, about 95% seen once. This sample was included in a study of shared clonotypes between healthy human individuals. The overall study: Sampling drew on donors who were two women and a few men aged 18 to 49.

Only CD45RO-negative cells positively selected for CCR7 counted as naive CD8 cells, so terminally differentiated effector memory CD45RA+ cells were excluded. The V gene lost 4 bases and the J gene lost 4 bases, with 7 bases spanning the gap. The CDR3 runs to 12 residues. From germline, CDR1 is SEHNR and CDR2 FQNEAQ (reference sequence). This rearrangement joins TRBV7-9 to TRBJ1-2; D gene ambiguous. The TCR comes from a man younger than 35 in good health. The material sequenced was naive CD8+ T cells sorted from blood. The CDR3 coding sequence is TGTGCCAGCAGCTCAGACCCCTATGGCTACACCTTC. It specifies CASSSDPYGYTF.